The 16 T cell receptor delta chains listed next were all sequenced from one sample in a study of γδ T cells in repeated Plasmodium falciparum infection. Gammadelta T cells were flow-sorted from PBMC into Vgamma9/Vdelta2+ and Vdelta2-negative populations for bulk analysis. TCRdb called clones anew from the multiplex PCR reads with CATT. The repertoire holds 75,000 to 100,000 delta-chain clones, 1.4% seen once, with 9% in the top ten. Sample: gamma-delta T cells from blood. All receptors derive from a pool of human donors (malaria-infected and uninfected, not separated).

This clone was found a few times. TCRdb attributes to this sequence the protein of a much larger clone, which differs from the DNA translation at residue 9; a read error is likely, and the protein displayed is translated from the DNA. The V and J genes are TRDV2 and TRDJ1, with 8 bases matching TRDD3. The CDR3 covers 20 residues. The junction had 19 bases not matched to a gene; V was cut back by 2 bases and J by 0 bases. Germline lookup yields CDR1 GEAIGNYY and CDR2 EKD. CDR3 nucleotides: TGTGCCTGTGACAGACTGCTGGGGGAGTCGCTAGACCGACACACCGATAAACTCATCTTT. This codes for CACDRLLGESLDRHTDKLIF.

Comments on this clone: A read error is the likely source, as a far larger clone sits one nucleotide away. This CDR3 is also generated by other DNA sequences in the sample. This chain joins TRDV1 and TRDJ1; perhaps TRDD2 as D (9 bases). Assignment of the J gene here rests on matching the DNA to germline, because TCRdb gives none. Germline V gene sequence: CDR1 TSWWSYY, CDR2 QGS. This CDR3 contains 22 residues. The CDR3 nucleotides are TGCGCTCTTGGGCCTAAGCCTTCCTACGTGGTACTGGGGGGTTGTTACACCGATAAACTCATCTTT. Translating gives CALGPKPSYVVLGGCYTDKLIF.

The table lists this clone with a few counts. With a much larger clone just one base away, this may be a read error. No J gene was assigned, while the V gene was called as TRDV1; the table's D call of TRDD3 was not tested on the DNA. Germline V CDR1 and CDR2: TSWWSYY, QGS. The CDR3 is 16 amino acids. The CDR3 loop reads CALGGMGIRTTDKLIF. Written as DNA, the CDR3 is TGTGCTCTTGGGGGGATGGGGATACGTACCACCGATAAACTCATCTTC.

On this clone itself: TCRdb attributes to this sequence the protein of a much larger clone, which differs from the DNA translation at residue 13; a read error is likely, and the protein displayed is translated from the DNA. The V gene call is TRDV2, and the J gene call is absent; the table's D gene call, TRDD3, was not cross checked with the DNA. CDR3 size: 15 residues. Germline CDR1 and CDR2: GEAIGNYY and EKD. The CDR3 DNA reads TGTGCCTGTGACACCGTGGGGGATTTGACAGCACAATTCTTCTTT. Encoded protein: CACDTVGDLTAQFFF.

This chain links TRDV1 with TRDJ1; 12 bases agree with TRDD3. Assignment of the J gene here rests on matching the DNA to germline, because TCRdb gives none. J gave up 6 bases and V 1 base, and 21 bases lay outside the gene matches. The CDR3 sequence is 21 residues long. Per the germline V gene, CDR1 is TSWWSYY and CDR2 is QGS. CDR3 DNA: TGTGCTCTTGGGGAACGAGGTCCTGTCTGGGGGATACGACGAGGCCCCAATAAACTCATCTTT. Its protein product is CALGERGPVWGIRRGPNKLIF.

There are many counts of this clone. Other DNA sequences in the same sample also yield this CDR3. V usage is TRDV1 and J usage is TRDJ1, with D possibly matching TRDD3 (6 bases). CDR3 length equals 16 residues. The germline V gene encodes CDR1 TSWWSYY and CDR2 QGS. Trimming cost V 5 bases and J 0 bases, with 16 bases left between them. The CDR3 loop is CALGLLSWGYTDKLIF. DNA for the CDR3: TGTGCTCTTGGGCTCCTGAGTTGGGGATACACCGATAAACTCATCTTT.

Notes on this clone: TCRdb shows a much larger clone's protein in place of this DNA's translation, and the two differ at residue 4, likely through a read error; the protein shown is translated from the DNA. The DNA of the CDR3 is TGTGCCTGTGGCACCCTGGGGGATCCGACAGCACAACTCTTCTTT. This codes for CACGTLGDPTAQLFF. The rearrangement links TRDV2 to TRDJ2; 9 bases fit TRDD3. TCRdb lists no J gene, so it was determined here by aligning the DNA to germline. Germline lookup yields CDR1 GEAIGNYY and CDR2 EKD. The CDR3 runs to 15 residues.

Concerning this clone itself: The protein recorded in TCRdb matches a much larger clone and deviates from this DNA's translation at residue 22, suggesting a read error; the protein here is obtained by translating the DNA. With the J gene uncalled, the V gene is TRDV1; the table's D gene call, TRDD3, was not cross checked with the DNA. Germline CDR1 TSWWSYY, CDR2 QGS. The CDR3 runs 23 residues. CDR3 nucleotides: TGTGCTCTTGGGGAACTAATTAGTAGCCCAATATACGAAATCTGGGATTTGACGGGACCCCTGACCTTT. As protein: CALGELISSPIYEIWDLTGPLTF.

This clone was detected a few times. A far more abundant clone sits one base away, making this likely a read error. This sample includes further DNA sequences coding for the same CDR3. The chain uses TRDV1 and TRDJ1, with 7 nucleotides matching TRDD3. The germline gives CDR1 TSWWSYY, CDR2 QGS. This CDR3 is 15 amino acids long. With 0 bases clipped from V and 8 bases from J, the junction kept 9 bases outside the gene matches. The chain's CDR3 is CALGELWLGDPKLIF. DNA of the CDR3: TGTGCTCTTGGGGAACTGTGGTTGGGGGACCCCAAACTCATCTTT.

Points on this clone: A single base is all that separates this from a far larger clone, so a read error is likely. The same CDR3 can be traced to other DNA sequences in this sample. The V call is TRDV2, the J call TRDJ1; 12 bases are a match to TRDD3. TCRdb supplies no J gene; here it was assigned by aligning the nucleotide sequence to germline. The ends lost 0 bases at V and 1 base at J; junction bases unmatched: 11. The CDR3 covers 19 residues. Germline V gene lookup returns CDR1 GEAIGNYY and CDR2 EKD. The CDR3 sequence: CACDTTPVLGDTATDKLIF. In DNA form, the CDR3 reads TGTGCCTGTGACACCACTCCCGTACTGGGGGATACAGCCACCGATAAACTCATCTTT.

Points on this clone: A read error likely explains why the TCRdb protein, taken from a much larger clone, differs from this DNA's translation at residue 14; the protein shown is translated from the DNA. V usage is TRDV3 and J usage is TRDJ1, with 13 nucleotides matching TRDD3. CDR1 TVYSNPD and CDR2 GDNSRS come from the germline V gene (reference sequence). With V trimmed by 1 base and J by 0 bases, 14 bases remained unmatched. The CDR3 runs to 19 residues. This CDR3 reads CAFITTGDWGIRYTDKLIF. The CDR3, as DNA: TGTGCCTTTATTACTACGGGGGACTGGGGGATACGCTACACCGATAAACTCATCTTT.

Comment on this clone: This likely came from a read error, as a far larger clone is one base away. Different DNA sequences within this sample yield the same CDR3. The gene calls are TRDV3 and TRDJ1; 10 nucleotides match TRDD3. There are 16 residues in the CDR3. Germline assignment: CDR1 TVYSNPD and CDR2 GDNSRS (reference sequence). The ends lost 3 bases at V and 0 bases at J; junction bases unmatched: 10. CDR3 residues: CAFRGIRPWYTDKLIF. For the CDR3, the DNA is TGTGCCTTCAGGGGGATACGCCCTTGGTACACCGATAAACTCATCTTT.

This clone was seen more than once but under ten times. A much larger clone differs from this one at a single base, so this may be a read error. In the same sample, other DNA sequences code for this CDR3. The J gene is TRDJ1, the V gene TRDV1, with 9 bases matching TRDD2. The J gene, not given by TCRdb, was assigned here from a germline match of the nucleotide sequence. CDR3 length: 24 residues. The V and J ends lost 6 bases and 0 bases, in that order; junction bases with no gene match: 32. The germline V gene encodes CDR1 TSWWSYY and CDR2 QGS. The CDR3 loop reads CALGAFLRLYWGPPGGVYTDKLIF. CDR3 DNA sequence: TGTGCTCTTGGAGCCTTCCTACGCCTGTACTGGGGACCCCCTGGGGGTGTGTACACCGATAAACTCATCTTT.

This clone was counted between two and nine times. The translation of this DNA and the TCRdb protein of a much larger clone differ at residue 15, probably owing to a read error; the protein shown here is translated from the DNA. The V gene corresponds to TRDV2; no J gene was called; the table names TRDD3, a call not compared with the DNA. Germline V gene sequence: CDR1 GEAIGNYY, CDR2 EKD. This CDR3 has 16 residues. In DNA form, the CDR3 reads TGTGCCTGTGACCCCGTTTACTGGGGGATACCCGATAAACTCACCTTT. It codes for CACDPVYWGIPDKLTF.

This clone was detected a few times. TCRdb's entry gives the protein of a much larger clone, which mismatches this DNA's translation at residue 15, likely from a read error; the protein reported here is translated from the DNA. V is TRDV1 and J is TRDJ1; 8 bases align to TRDD3. TCRdb carries no J gene annotation; the J gene was assigned here by matching the DNA with germline. Per the germline V gene, CDR1 is TSWWSYY and CDR2 is QGS. The CDR3 covers 18 residues. CDR3 in amino acids: CALGELKWGMSDTDRLIF. The CDR3 nucleotides are TGTGCTCTTGGGGAACTAAAATGGGGGATGTCCGACACCGATAGACTCATCTTT.

Of note for this clone: Given a far larger clone just one base away, this is likely a sequencing read error. This specimen includes other DNA sequences encoding the same CDR3. The V gene is TRDV3, the J gene TRDJ1; D might be TRDD3 (8 bases). TCRdb leaves out the J gene; it was filled in here by matching the DNA to germline. CDR1 is TVYSNPD and CDR2 is GDNSRS in the germline V gene (reference sequence). CDR3 length: 20 amino acids. CDR3 sequence: CALFRLPRWGMMADTDKLIF. CDR3 DNA: TGTGCCCTATTCCGCCTTCCTCGATGGGGGATGATGGCGGACACTGATAAACTCATCTTT.